The present entry profiles one TCR beta chain with its context. This sample is part of a study of technical replicates of blood from a few donors. The method was immunoSEQ multiplex PCR; TCRdb's version includes in-frame clones alone and lacks a portion of them. The repertoire holds 70,000 to 95,000 clones, just under 95% seen once, with 0.2% to 0.25% in the top ten. The sample was T cells isolated from PBMCs. The receptor's source is a human donor in good health.

CDR3 amino acids: CASGTTGGYTEAFF. The CDR3 DNA is TGTGCCAGCGGGACTACAGGGGGCTACACTGAAGCTTTCTTT. The V call is TRBV28, the J call TRBJ1-1, with 9 bases aligning to TRBD1. The germline gives CDR1 MDHEN, CDR2 SYDVKM. The ends lost 8 bases at V and 3 bases at J; junction bases unmatched: 7. There are 14 residues in the CDR3.